This TCR beta chain derives from a study of blood T cell repertoires in COVID-19. Study background: Both acute and convalescent COVID-19 samples were obtained from the United States, Italy and Spain. T cells, B-cell-depleted T cells, or PBMCs provided the cDNA or gDNA that served as material.

V lost 3 bases, J lost 7 bases, and 17 bases lay in between. CDR3 size: 14 residues. Per germline, CDR1 SGHDT and CDR2 YYEEEE. Sequenced by immunoSEQ multiplex PCR; TCRdb stores in-frame clones only, minus some. Of about 270,000 clones listed, 86% are singletons. The gene calls are TRBV5-6 and TRBJ2-7, with a tentative D call TRBD1 (6 bases). Sequenced sample: peripheral blood. This receptor was identified in a man aged 35 to 55 with active or convalescent COVID-19. This CDR3 reads CASSSIGQSGEQYF. Here the CDR3 DNA reads TGTGCCAGCAGCTCCATAGGACAGTCGGGTGAGCAGTACTTC.